The rows below give T cell receptor beta chains drawn from one sample of a study of T cells in Graves' hyperthyroidism and ophthalmopathy. TCRdb re-called the multiplex PCR reads with MiXCR, one entry per CDR3 protein. The sample consists of 620,000 or so distinct CDR3 sequences, roughly 15% of them appearing once. Material for sequencing was blood. The receptors shown here come from a woman aged 50 to 65 with Graves' ophthalmopathy. Both conserved end residues are part of each CDR3. D genes are given only for firm matches. Rows may omit the clone size; those that give it use once, few, many or a size class.

v_gene	d_gene	j_gene	len	abundance	CDR3aa	CDR3nt
TRBV6-5	TRBD1	TRBJ2-5	14	many	CASSYSRGQETQYF	TGTGCCAGCAGTTACAGCAGGGGGCAAGAGACCCAGTACTTC
TRBV11-2	TRBD2	TRBJ2-3	18	.	CASSLGFSGWEGPDTQYF	TGTGCCAGCAGCTTAGGTTTTAGCGGGTGGGAGGGCCCAGATACGCAGTATTTT
TRBV7-2	TRBD2	TRBJ2-3	15	many	CASSPTSGRADTQYF	TGTGCCAGCAGCCCGACTAGCGGGAGAGCCGATACGCAGTATTTT
TRBV12-3/TRBV12-4	.	TRBJ1-4	14	many	CASSSYATNEKLFF	TGTGCCAGCAGTAGCTATGCAACTAATGAAAAACTGTTTTTT
TRBV28	TRBD2	TRBJ2-1	14	many	CASSFAGVVNEQFF	TGTGCCAGCAGTTTTGCGGGAGTGGTGAATGAGCAGTTCTTC
TRBV7-3	.	TRBJ2-1	14	many	CASSTRATYNEQFF	TGTGCCAGCAGCACCCGGGCCACGTACAATGAGCAGTTCTTC
TRBV27	.	TRBJ1-2	13	many	CASSSAGNYGYTF	TGTGCCAGCAGTAGTGCAGGGAACTATGGCTACACCTTC
TRBV20-1	.	TRBJ2-7	18	many	CSAGITGIWRESDYEQYF	TGCAGTGCTGGAATAACAGGGATATGGCGGGAGAGCGACTACGAGCAGTACTTC
TRBV6-1	.	TRBJ1-1	12	many	CASSYDRTEAFF	TGTGCCAGCAGTTATGACCGGACTGAAGCTTTCTTT
TRBV18	TRBD1	TRBJ2-2	17	few	CASSPGRGQGLTGELFF	TGTGCCAGCTCACCAGGCCGGGGACAGGGACTCACCGGGGAGCTGTTTTTT
TRBV5-1	.	TRBJ1-1	14	.	CASSFIGDATEAFF	TGCGCCAGCAGCTTTATTGGGGACGCAACTGAAGCTTTCTTT
TRBV20-1	TRBD2	TRBJ2-5	16	many	CSARDLASGTPETQYF	TGCAGTGCTAGAGATCTGGCTAGCGGGACCCCAGAGACCCAGTACTTC
TRBV28	.	TRBJ2-2	15	few	CASRGPGSRNGELFF	TGTGCCAGCAGGGGCCCGGGTTCTCGGAATGGGGAGCTGTTTTTT
TRBV6-1	TRBD2	TRBJ2-5	14	few	CASSSTSGKLTQYF	TGTGCCAGCAGTTCTACTAGCGGGAAGTTGACCCAGTACTTC
TRBV7-9	TRBD2	TRBJ2-1	15	many	CASSLVTSGSDEQFF	TGTGCCAGCAGCTTAGTGACTAGCGGGAGCGATGAGCAGTTCTTC
TRBV6-1	.	TRBJ2-1	12	.	CASRDFKAEQFF	TGTGCCAGCAGGGACTTTAAGGCTGAGCAGTTCTTC
TRBV11-2	TRBD1	TRBJ2-7	15	few	CASSSIRDRSYEQYF	TGTGCCAGCAGCTCCATCCGGGACAGATCCTACGAGCAGTACTTC
TRBV13	TRBD1	TRBJ2-3	16	.	CASSSRTGILTDTQYF	TGTGCCAGCAGCTCTCGGACAGGAATACTCACAGATACGCAGTATTTT
TRBV20-1	.	TRBJ2-5	13	many	CSARVRGWETQYF	TGCAGTGCTAGAGTCAGGGGTTGGGAGACCCAGTACTTC
TRBV29-1	.	TRBJ1-2	11	few	CSVSQSNGYTF	TGCAGCGTATCGCAGTCGAATGGCTACACCTTC
TRBV7-8	TRBD1	TRBJ1-2	14	many	CASSPDRGMYGYTF	TGTGCCAGCAGCCCCGACAGGGGAATGTATGGCTACACCTTC
TRBV28	TRBD1	TRBJ1-2	15	few	CASSFRDRGTYGYTF	TGTGCCAGCAGTTTCCGGGACAGGGGTACCTATGGCTACACCTTC